This T cell receptor (beta chain) emerged from a study of early T cells in non-severe SARS-CoV-2 infection. Looking at the study overall: Chains from this unsorted whole-blood bulk RNA could not be paired. Study outcomes and limitations: Comparison of clonotypes with VDJdb favored anti-spike CD8 responses while missing private and CD4 specificities.

Individual cDNA molecules received unique molecular identifiers. TCRdb re-analysed the 5' RACE reads in MiXCR, keeping a single row per CDR3 protein. Here the sample spans some 21,000 distinct CDR3 sequences, nearly 5.5% being singletons. Trimming at V came to 0 bases and at J to 4 bases, leaving 2 bases not matched to a gene. CDR3 size: 17 residues. CDR1 and CDR2 (germline): KGHDR, SFDVKD. This clonotype ranks as medium-sized. Its matching antigen is unknown. Specimen: whole blood. The rearrangement joins TRBV24-1 to TRBJ2-1; 13 bases match TRBD2. This TCR derives from an adult who was a healthcare worker with PCR-confirmed SARS-CoV-2 infection or an uninfected control (not recorded which). In DNA, the CDR3 is TGTGCCACCAGTGATTTGGGGACTAGCGGGAAGTACAATGAGCAGTTCTTC. Amino acid sequence: CATSDLGTSGKYNEQFF.